This TCR beta chain was identified in a study of blood T cells in healthy people across ages. Sample-barcoded 5' priming and a J-beta primer mix drove a second PCR of roughly 7 to 11 cycles. In TCRdb, the 5' RACE reads were re-called with MiXCR into one record per CDR3 protein. The repertoire holds nearly 800,000 distinct CDR3 sequences, with about 56% as singletons. This clonotype occurred once. Its antigen is unidentified. The V end was cut by 4 bases, the J end by 0 bases, with 16 bases between. The CDR3 has 16 residues. Germline V lookup: CDR1 LGHNA, CDR2 YSLEER. Overall study results and limits: Higher naive T cell percentage went strongly together with higher TCR beta diversity.

This chain links TRBV4-3 with TRBJ2-7; a weak D match, TRBD1 (6 bases). Sequencing was carried out using blood. This receptor was taken from a man aged 35 to 55 in good health. The CDR3 spells CASSLGGHRSSYEQYF. The CDR3 DNA is TGCGCCAGCAGCCTAGGGGGACATCGGAGCTCCTACGAGCAGTACTTC.